A selection of T cell receptor beta chains follows, all from one sample in a study of response to subunit inactivated influenza vaccine. TCRdb passed the RT-PCR reads through MiXCR, listing each CDR3 protein once. The sample has 800,000 or so distinct CDR3 sequences, 20% to 25% seen once. This specimen consisted of PBMCs from blood, obtained about 5 days after vaccination. The receptors here all came from a man aged 45 to 65 who received an inactivated influenza vaccine. The conserved cysteine and the conserved F or W are not part of the CDR3 here. Each record gives: V gene, CDR3 protein.

TRBV7-9 ASSLGGYVAGYT
TRBV6-1 ASTDPGQGFYEQY
TRBV10-1 ASSESAVSIQETQY
TRBV20-1 SARGGATNEKLF
TRBV3-1 ASSLQGGKGYT
TRBV14 ASSQVVGGLGAF
TRBV6-4 ASSDGGPKGVEQY
TRBV20-1 SAQAGGMNTEAF
TRBV7-2 ASSWGGFNTGELF
TRBV29-1 SVMTSGYGTQY
TRBV4-2 ASSLPTSPETQY
TRBV5-6 ASSPTGISTDTQY
TRBV12-3/TRBV12-4 ASSPEGGRTGELF
TRBV5-5 ASSPAWTGGNTIY
TRBV10-2 ASSDLQGGYEQY
TRBV6-4 ASSAPQGHYEQY